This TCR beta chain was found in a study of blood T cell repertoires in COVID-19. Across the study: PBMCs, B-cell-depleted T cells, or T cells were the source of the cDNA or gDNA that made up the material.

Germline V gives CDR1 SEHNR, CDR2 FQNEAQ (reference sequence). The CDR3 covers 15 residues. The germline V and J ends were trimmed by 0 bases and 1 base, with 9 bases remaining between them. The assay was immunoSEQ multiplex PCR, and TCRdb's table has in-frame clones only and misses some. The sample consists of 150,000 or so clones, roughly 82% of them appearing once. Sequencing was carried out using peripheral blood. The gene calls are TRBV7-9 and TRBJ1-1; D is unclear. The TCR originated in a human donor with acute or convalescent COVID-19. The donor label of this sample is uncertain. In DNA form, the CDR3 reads TGTGCCAGCAGCTTAGCTGGGCGGGGGAACACTGAAGCTTTCTTT. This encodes CASSLAGRGNTEAFF.